This T cell receptor (beta chain) originates from a study of cytomegalovirus exposure and HLA in healthy donors. Vbeta (60) and Jbeta (13) primers were used in the PCR. The assay was immunoSEQ multiplex PCR, and TCRdb's table has in-frame clones only and misses some. Here the sample table reports about 200,000 clones. The CDR3 extends over 17 amino acids. V trimming: 4 bases; J trimming: 9 bases; junction bases outside the gene matches: 17. CDR1 WNHNN and CDR2 SYGVQD come from the germline V gene (reference sequence). This clonotype originated in a girl aged 2-9 years in good health and CMV-seropositive. Sequencing input: PBMCs. V usage is TRBV10-1 and J usage is TRBJ2-2, with 7 bases identical to TRBD2. The DNA of the CDR3 is TGCGCCAGCAGTGGACTCGGTGGGGCTAGCGGCCCCAGGGAGCTGTTTTTT. It translates to CASSGLGGASGPRELFF.